Following are 18 T cell receptor beta chains from one sample sequenced in a study of T cells in Graves' hyperthyroidism and ophthalmopathy. TCR beta CDR3 regions were amplified from RNA. TCR CDR3 regions were first amplified by RT-PCR with HTBI primers. A single record per CDR3 protein comes from TCRdb applying MiXCR to the multiplex PCR reads. The repertoire includes hundreds of thousands of distinct CDR3 sequences, about 14% of them detected once, and around 13% sits in the top ten. Specimen: blood. Source of these receptors: a woman aged 45-60 years with Graves' ophthalmopathy.

In its sample, this clonotype was seen many times. This chain links TRBV7-2 with TRBJ1-3; no firm D call. This CDR3 is built from 15 residues. Trimming removed 1 base from V and 3 bases from J, with 10 bases in between. Germline CDR1 SGHTA, CDR2 FQGNSA. CDR3 protein: CASSLGAGFGNTIYF. CDR3 coding DNA: TGTGCCAGCAGCTTAGGGGCGGGATTTGGAAACACCATATATTTT.

The genes are TRBV10-3 and TRBJ1-3; D call uncertain. The CDR3 runs 14 residues. Germline loops: CDR1 ENHRY, CDR2 SYGVKD. Trimming pared 3 bases from V and 0 bases from J, leaving 6 bases between. CDR3 nucleotides: TGTGCCATCAGTGACAACAACTCTGGAAACACCATATATTTT. It yields the protein CAISDNNSGNTIYF.

This chain uses TRBV5-1 with TRBJ2-2, with TRBD2 matching over 15 bases. The trim removed 0 bases at V and 4 bases at J, leaving 7 bases unmatched. CDR1 and CDR2 (germline): SGHRS, YFSETQ. The CDR3 is 19 residues long. The CDR3 loop reads CASSLGTSGRAHFTGELFF. CDR3 nucleotide sequence: TGCGCCAGCAGCTTGGGGACTAGCGGGAGGGCCCATTTCACCGGGGAGCTGTTTTTT.

Many counts were recorded for this clonotype. J is TRBJ2-7 and V is TRBV12-3 or TRBV12-4; the D gene is possibly TRBD1 (5 bases). This CDR3 region has 14 residues. Trimming left V 2 bases short and J 4 bases short, with 12 bases between. CDR3 nucleotide sequence: TGTGCCAGCAGTTTAAGGTCCGGACATTACGAGCAGTACTTC. As protein: CASSLRSGHYEQYF.

This clonotype was observed a few times. The chain carries TRBV15 and TRBJ2-7; 11 bases line up with TRBD2. CDR3 size: 15 residues. V lost 3 bases and J lost 3; bases outside the gene matches: 4. The germline V gene has CDR1 LNHNV and CDR2 YYDKDF (reference sequence). CDR3 sequence: CATSRGTSGNYEQYF. In nucleotides, the CDR3 is TGTGCCACCAGCAGGGGGACTAGCGGAAACTACGAGCAGTACTTC.

The sample holds many counts of this clonotype. This chain joins TRBV7-8 and TRBJ2-7, with D unresolved. CDR3 length: 11 residues. In germline, CDR1 is SGHVS, CDR2 FQNEAQ. The V end lost 3 bases, the J end lost 6 bases, and 6 bases lay between the germline ends. The DNA for the CDR3 is TGTGCCAGCAGCTTCGATGGCGAGCAGTACTTC. As protein: CASSFDGEQYF.

This clonotype showed up just a few times. The chain uses TRBV18 and TRBJ2-3; 11 nucleotides line up with TRBD2. V shed 0 bases, J shed 2 bases, and the junction held 1 base outside the gene matches. Germline V CDR1 and CDR2: KGHSH, LQKENI. The CDR3 extends over 16 amino acids. The chain's CDR3 is CASSPPSGRATDTQYF. The CDR3 DNA is TGTGCCAGCTCACCACCTAGCGGGAGGGCCACAGATACGCAGTATTTT.

This sequence joins TRBV29-1 and TRBJ1-1; 7 nucleotides line up with TRBD1. Germline-derived CDR1 and CDR2 are SQVTM and ANQGSEA. The CDR3 length is 17 residues. The V segment lost 3 bases and the J segment 2 bases; nucleotides outside the gene matches: 15. The CDR3 sequence: CSVEDLGAGGSNTEAFF. The CDR3 nucleotides read TGCAGCGTTGAGGATCTAGGAGCAGGGGGAAGCAACACTGAAGCTTTCTTT.

J is TRBJ1-2 and V is TRBV5-5; 8 bases fit TRBD1. V dropped 4 bases and J dropped 0; count of bases not matched to a gene: 5. The CDR3 consists of 15 residues. The V gene's germline CDR1 is SGHKS and CDR2 YYEKEE (reference sequence). CDR3 sequence (DNA): TGTGCCAGCAGCGACAGGGGAACAGCTAACTATGGCTACACCTTC. As protein: CASSDRGTANYGYTF.

This rearrangement joins TRBV6-1 to TRBJ2-3; D not certain. The CDR3 totals 13 residues. From germline, CDR1 is MNHNS and CDR2 SASEGT. The ends were cut back, 3 bases at V and 0 bases at J, with 4 bases in the middle. This CDR3 reads CASSEMSTDTQYF. The CDR3 DNA reads as TGTGCCAGCAGTGAGATGAGCACAGATACGCAGTATTTT.

In this sample, this clonotype turned up many times. V gene TRBV20-1 combines with J gene TRBJ1-5, with 8 bases lining up with TRBD1. CDR3 length: 17 residues. Germline CDR1 DFQATT, CDR2 SNEGSKA (reference sequence). The V and J ends lost 1 base and 2 bases, in that order; junction bases with no gene match: 10. As DNA, the CDR3 is TGCAGTGCTAGAGGTAGGAGGCAGGGGGCCGGCAATCAGCCCCAGCATTTT. Translated, it gives CSARGRRQGAGNQPQHF.

The J gene is TRBJ2-3, the V gene TRBV7-2; TRBD1 matches at 9 bases. The germline CDR1 and CDR2 sequences are SGHTA and FQGNSA. This CDR3 is 12 amino acids long. Trimming took 4 bases from V and 12 from J; bases not matched to a gene: 5. The CDR3 spells CASSSGTGLQYF. The CDR3 DNA sequence: TGTGCCAGCAGCTCCGGGACAGGGTTACAGTATTTT.

This clonotype was detected ten times or more. This chain joins TRBV12-3 or TRBV12-4 and TRBJ1-1, with a tentative D call TRBD1 (6 bases). Trimming took off 5 bases at V and 3 bases at J, with 10 bases between the two ends. This CDR3 contains 13 residues. This CDR3 is CASSHHRDTEAFF. In DNA form, the CDR3 reads TGTGCCAGCAGTCACCACAGGGACACTGAAGCTTTCTTT.

This clonotype was picked up one time. The rearrangement joins TRBV11-2 to TRBJ1-2; the D gene is possibly TRBD1 (5 bases). CDR1 and CDR2 from the germline V gene are SGHAT and FQNNGV. The V and J ends lost 8 bases and 3 bases respectively, with 13 bases between them. The CDR3 is 13 residues long. The CDR3 bases are TGTGCCAGCGGGCTGGGGGGAGACTATGGCTACACCTTC. Translated: CASGLGGDYGYTF.

This clonotype was found many times. V usage is TRBV28 and J usage is TRBJ1-2; no clear D. Trimming left V 8 bases short and J 0 bases short, with 22 bases between. Germline values: CDR1 MDHEN, CDR2 SYDVKM. The CDR3 has 17 amino acids. CDR3 residues: CASQGESLIPSNYGYTF. CDR3 nucleotide sequence: TGTGCCAGCCAAGGCGAAAGTCTTATCCCCTCTAACTATGGCTACACCTTC.

This clonotype was recorded many times. The chain employs TRBV12-3 or TRBV12-4 and TRBJ1-2; 9 bases map to TRBD1. CDR3 size: 14 residues. Trimming cost V 6 bases and J 2 bases; bases outside gene matches: 4. CDR3 in DNA: TGTGCCAGCAGGCCGGGACAGGGAAACTATGGCTACACCTTC. It encodes CASRPGQGNYGYTF.

This clonotype has at least ten counts. V and J are TRBV28 and TRBJ2-1, with D perhaps matching TRBD2 (5 bases). V dropped 9 bases and J dropped 4 bases, with 19 bases sitting between them. The CDR3 runs to 15 residues. Germline V gives CDR1 MDHEN, CDR2 SYDVKM. In nucleotides, the CDR3 is TGTGCCAGTCAGGCCCAGGACTTCCCTTACAATGAGCAGTTCTTC. This codes for CASQAQDFPYNEQFF.

This chain joins TRBV4-1 and TRBJ2-7, with D uncertain. V lost 0 bases to trimming and J lost 2 bases, with 14 bases between them. CDR3 size: 16 residues. CDR1 MGHRA and CDR2 YSYEKL come from the germline V gene. The CDR3 coding sequence is TGCGCCAGCAGCCAAGACCACGGAGCCTCCACCTACGAGCAGTACTTC. This translates into CASSQDHGASTYEQYF.